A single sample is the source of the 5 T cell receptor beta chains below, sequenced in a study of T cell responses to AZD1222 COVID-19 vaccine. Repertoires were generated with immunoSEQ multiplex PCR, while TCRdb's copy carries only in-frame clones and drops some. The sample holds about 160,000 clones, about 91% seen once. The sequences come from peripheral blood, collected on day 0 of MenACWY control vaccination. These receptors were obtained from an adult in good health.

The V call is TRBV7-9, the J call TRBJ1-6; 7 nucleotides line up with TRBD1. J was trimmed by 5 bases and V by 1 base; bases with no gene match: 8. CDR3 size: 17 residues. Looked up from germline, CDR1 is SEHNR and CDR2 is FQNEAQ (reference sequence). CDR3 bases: TGTGCCAGCAGCTTAGTAAGATGGCAGGGGGATAATTCACCCCTCCACTTT. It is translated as CASSLVRWQGDNSPLHF.

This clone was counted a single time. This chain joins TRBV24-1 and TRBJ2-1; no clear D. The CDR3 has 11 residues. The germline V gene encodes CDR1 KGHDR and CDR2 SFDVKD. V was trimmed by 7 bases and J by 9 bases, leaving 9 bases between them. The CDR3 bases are TGTGCCACCAGCTTACTCTCTGAGCAGTTCTTC. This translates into CATSLLSEQFF.

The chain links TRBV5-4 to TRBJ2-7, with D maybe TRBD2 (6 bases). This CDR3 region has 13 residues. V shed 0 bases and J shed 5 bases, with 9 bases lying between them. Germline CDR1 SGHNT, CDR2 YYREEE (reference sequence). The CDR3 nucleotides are TGTGCCAGCAGCTTGGCCGGGAGCCACGAGCAGTACTTC. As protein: CASSLAGSHEQYF. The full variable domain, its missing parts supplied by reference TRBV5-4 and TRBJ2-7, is ETGVTQSPTHLIKTRGQQVTLRCSSQSGHNTVSWYQQALGQGPQFIFQYYREEENGRGNFPPRFSGLQFPNYSSELNVNALELDDSALYLCASSLAGSHEQYFGPGTRLTVT.

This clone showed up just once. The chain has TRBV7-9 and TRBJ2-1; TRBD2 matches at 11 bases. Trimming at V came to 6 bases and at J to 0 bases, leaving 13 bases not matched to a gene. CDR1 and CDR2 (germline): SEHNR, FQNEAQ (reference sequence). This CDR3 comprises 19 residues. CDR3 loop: CASRSPGTSGRSSYNEQFF. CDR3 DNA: TGTGCCAGCAGGTCACCCGGGACTAGCGGAAGGAGCTCCTACAATGAGCAGTTCTTC.

The CDR3 DNA reads TGTGCCAGCAGCTTGTGGGGACAGGGTACCCGGGGCACTGAAGCTTTCTTT. Protein: CASSLWGQGTRGTEAFF. The rearrangement links TRBV7-8 to TRBJ1-1, with 9 positions matching TRBD1. CDR1 SGHVS and CDR2 FQNEAQ come from the germline V gene. CDR3 length: 17 amino acids. Trimming at V came to 3 bases and at J to 4 bases, leaving 12 bases not matched to a gene.